This T cell receptor (beta chain) was captured in a study of response to subunit inactivated influenza vaccine. A single record per CDR3 protein comes from TCRdb applying MiXCR to the RT-PCR reads. The data contain about 170,000 distinct CDR3 sequences, about 10% of them singletons. The germline V gene has CDR1 SGHTA and CDR2 FQGTGA. The CDR3 sequence is 15 residues long. V shed 6 bases and J shed 0 bases, with 13 bases lying between them. This clonotype occurred a few times. The sample in question was CD8+ T cells sorted from PBMCs, obtained around 25 months after vaccination. The V call is TRBV7-3, the J call TRBJ2-3; the D call may be TRBD1 or TRBD2 (6 bases each). The TCR comes from a man aged 45 to 70 who received an inactivated influenza vaccine. This CDR3 is CASRLVGGSTDTQYF. CDR3 sequence (DNA): TGTGCCAGCAGACTTGTAGGGGGGAGCACAGATACGCAGTATTTT.